This entry concerns a single TCR beta chain. Its matching antigen is unknown. Germline-derived CDR1 and CDR2 are KGHSH and LQKENI. Germline trimming cut 4 bases from V and 0 bases from J; bases unmatched to any gene: 11. The CDR3 loop spans 18 amino acids. Clones were read by immunoSEQ multiplex PCR, and TCRdb kept only the in-frame ones, dropping some. The table lists some 80,000 clones, approximately 90% of them singletons. This sample is drawn from a study of T cell responses to AZD1222 COVID-19 vaccine. Study outcomes and limitations: When two AZD1222 doses had been given, Spike-specific TCR breadth and depth rose.

The clonotype originates from an adult in good health. Sequencing used peripheral blood, obtained on day 0 of AZD1222 vaccination. The chain combines TRBV18 with TRBJ2-3; 9 bases agree with TRBD2. CDR3 residues: CASSRVNSGGPSTDTQYF. CDR3 DNA sequence: TGTGCCAGCTCACGAGTCAATAGCGGGGGCCCTAGCACAGATACGCAGTATTTT.